These 9 T cell receptor beta chains were all obtained from the same sample, sequenced in a study of T cell clonotyping in hematopoietic cell transplantation (dated by TCRdb to the early 2020s). The library came from the immunoSEQ multiplex PCR assay. TCRdb limited this immuneACCESS table to in-frame rearrangements with V and J called. A share of clones is missing; checked studies link under half to unresolved V genes, and the rest is unexplained. For this sample the table gives 65,000 to 75,000 clones, of which 94% were detected only once. In total, the top ten clones hold more than 1.5% of the sample. Sequenced material: peripheral blood mononuclear cells. The source is a man aged 45-60 years in good health. Some clones in this sample may be carry-over from other donors' samples.

The chain links TRBV29-1 to TRBJ2-5, with 10 bases fitting TRBD1. The CDR3 length is 15 residues. In germline, CDR1 is SQVTM, CDR2 ANQGSEA. Germline trimming cut 2 bases from V and 5 bases from J; bases unmatched to any gene: 8. The CDR3 coding sequence is TGCAGCGTTGAATGGGACAGGGGTCCATGGGAGACCCAGTACTTC. Translation gives CSVEWDRGPWETQYF. Looking up the rest from reference TRBV29-1 and TRBJ2-5 gives the full variable domain: SAVISQKPSRDICQRGTSLTIQCQVDSQVTMMFWYRQQPGQSLTLIATANQGSEATYESGFVIDKFPISRPNLTFSTLTVSNMSPEDSSIYLCSVEWDRGPWETQYFGPGTRLLVL.

The CDR3 sequence is CASSLEQKYQETQYF. The CDR3 region has the DNA TGTGCCAGCAGTTTAGAACAGAAGTACCAAGAGACCCAGTACTTC. The chain is built from TRBV28 and TRBJ2-5, with no clear D. The germline V and J ends were trimmed by 2 bases and 0 bases, with 10 bases remaining between them. The CDR3 is made up of 15 amino acids. Germline CDR1 MDHEN, CDR2 SYDVKM.

Here the CDR3 reads CASSTSGNQPQHF. The CDR3 coding sequence is TGTGCCAGCAGCACCAGTGGCAATCAGCCCCAGCATTTT. The rearrangement links TRBV7-2 to TRBJ1-5, with D unclear. Germline values: CDR1 SGHTA, CDR2 FQGNSA. This CDR3 contains 13 residues. Trimming pared 5 bases from V and 2 bases from J, leaving 7 bases between.

The count of this clone is one. The genes are TRBV11-2 and TRBJ1-3, with a weak D call TRBD1 (5 bases). Trimming removed 6 bases at V and 2 bases at J, with 11 bases between. The germline CDR1 and CDR2 sequences are SGHAT and FQNNGV. The CDR3 runs 14 residues. CDR3 nucleotide sequence: TGTGCCAGCAGTTCCGGACAAGCTGGAAACACCATATATTTT. Encoded protein: CASSSGQAGNTIYF.

The V and J genes are TRBV4-3 and TRBJ1-1, with 8 bases that match TRBD1. Germline loops: CDR1 LGHNA, CDR2 YSLEER. There are 17 residues in the CDR3. V was clipped by 3 bases and J by 0 bases; unmatched bases: 9. In DNA form, the CDR3 reads TGCGCCAGCAGCCAGACGTGGGACAGGTCGATGAACACTGAAGCTTTCTTT. Translation gives CASSQTWDRSMNTEAFF.

The chain employs TRBV6-5 and TRBJ2-6; no reliable D call. The CDR3 has 14 residues. V lost 7 bases and J 0 bases, leaving 7 bases between the germline ends. The germline gives CDR1 MNHEY, CDR2 SVGAGI. In DNA form, the CDR3 reads TGTGCCAGCAACCCCAGCTCTGGGGCCAACGTCCTGACTTTC. It specifies CASNPSSGANVLTF.

This chain links TRBV11-1 with TRBJ1-6, with D uncertain. The CDR3 totals 19 residues. CDR1 and CDR2 (germline): SGHAT, FQDESV (reference sequence). Deletions cut 0 bases from V and 1 base from J, with 16 bases between. CDR3 nucleotides: TGTGCCAGCAGCTTAGCAAGTCAGGTATCATTGTCCTATAATTCACCCCTCCACTTT. It yields the protein CASSLASQVSLSYNSPLHF.

V and J are TRBV6-4 and TRBJ2-3; a weak D match, TRBD2 (5 bases). The V gene lost 2 bases and the J gene lost 3 bases, with 9 bases spanning the gap. The CDR3 runs 14 residues. CDR1 MRHNA and CDR2 SNTAGT come from the germline V gene. For the CDR3, the DNA is TGTGCCAGCAGTGACGGAGGACCTACAGATACGCAGTATTTT. Translating gives CASSDGGPTDTQYF.

CDR3 nucleotide sequence: TGTGCCAGCAGCTTAGTACCAGACGCGGCCTATGGCTACACCTTC. Amino acids: CASSLVPDAAYGYTF. The chain uses TRBV7-2 and TRBJ1-2; D uncertain. CDR3 length: 15 amino acids. CDR1 is SGHTA, CDR2 FQGNSA, per germline. The germline V and J ends were trimmed by 1 base and 4 bases, with 13 bases remaining between them.